The present TCR beta chain was sequenced within a study of cytomegalovirus exposure and HLA in healthy donors. The approximately 120-subject validation cohort, separate from the approximately 670-subject first cohort, included the donors. Profiled with immunoSEQ multiplex PCR; TCRdb holds only in-frame clones, not every one. The sample records around 150,000 clones, around 88% being singletons. This TCR derives from a woman aged 18-30 years in good health and CMV-seronegative. Input material: PBMCs.

For the CDR3, the DNA is TGTGCCAGCCTAGCGGGAGGATTTCCTGAGCAGTACTTC. Protein product: CASLAGGFPEQYF. V is TRBV19 and J is TRBJ2-7, with TRBD2 matching 11 bases. The CDR3 runs to 13 residues. Germline CDR1 reads LNHDA; CDR2 reads SQIVND (reference sequence). With 9 bases clipped from V and 7 bases from J, the junction kept 8 bases outside the gene matches. The full variable domain, with the rest looked up from reference TRBV19 and TRBJ2-7, is DGGITQSPKYLFRKEGQNVTLSCEQNLNHDAMYWYRQDPGQGLRLIYYSQIVNDFQKGDIAEGYSVSREKKESFPLTVTSAQKNPTAFYLCASLAGGFPEQYFGPGTRLTVT.